The clone carrying this T cell receptor (beta chain) has only a few counts. What it binds is unknown. The entry originates in a study of human T cells and chemical hapten exposure. General study findings and limits: With regard to DPC sensitization, TCRs above 1 in 1000 frequency did not change. Expanded TCRs grouped into significantly more large CDR3 similarity clusters than controls produced.

Time point here: patch test 3, about 24 weeks after DPC sensitization. Noted treatment: therapeutic diphenylcyclopropenone sensitization with weekly scalp DPC. Extraction yielded total RNA from whole blood (unfractionated). The J segment lost 4 bases and the V segment lost 2 bases, leaving 5 bases of the junction unmatched. Looked up from germline, CDR1 is MNHEY and CDR2 is SVGAGI. This CDR3 is 15 amino acids long. Unique molecular identifiers were affixed to discrete cDNA molecules within the library. Via MiXCR, TCRdb re-called the RACE reads, giving one row per CDR3 protein. Counted here are about 97,000 distinct CDR3 sequences, 25% to 30% occurring once; the ten biggest clones make up about a tenth.

The chain links TRBV6-5 to TRBJ2-7; 10 positions match TRBD1. The origin of this receptor is a man aged 40-49 years with alopecia areata. Some clones in this sample may be carry-over from other donors' samples. The sample in question was whole blood, obtained in connection with sensitization to the hapten diphenylcyclopropenone (DPC). CDR3 loop: CASSYTGTGVYEQYF. CDR3 DNA: TGTGCCAGCAGTTACACCGGGACAGGGGTATACGAGCAGTACTTC.